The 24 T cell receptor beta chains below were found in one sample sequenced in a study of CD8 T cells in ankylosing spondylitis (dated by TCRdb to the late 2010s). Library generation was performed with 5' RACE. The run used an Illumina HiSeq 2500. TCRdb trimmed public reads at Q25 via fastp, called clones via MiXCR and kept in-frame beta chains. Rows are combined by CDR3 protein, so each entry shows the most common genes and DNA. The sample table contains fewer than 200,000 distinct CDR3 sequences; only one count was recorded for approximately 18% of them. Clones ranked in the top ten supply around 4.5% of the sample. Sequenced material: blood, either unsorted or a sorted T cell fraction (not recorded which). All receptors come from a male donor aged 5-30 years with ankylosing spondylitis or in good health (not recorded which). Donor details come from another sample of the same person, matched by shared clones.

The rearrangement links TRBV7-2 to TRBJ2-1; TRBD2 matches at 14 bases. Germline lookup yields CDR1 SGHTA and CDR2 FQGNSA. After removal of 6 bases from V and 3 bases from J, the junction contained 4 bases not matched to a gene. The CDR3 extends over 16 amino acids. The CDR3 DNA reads TGTGCCAGCAGACGACTAGCGGGAGGGGGCTACAATGAGCAGTTCTTC. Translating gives CASRRLAGGGYNEQFF.

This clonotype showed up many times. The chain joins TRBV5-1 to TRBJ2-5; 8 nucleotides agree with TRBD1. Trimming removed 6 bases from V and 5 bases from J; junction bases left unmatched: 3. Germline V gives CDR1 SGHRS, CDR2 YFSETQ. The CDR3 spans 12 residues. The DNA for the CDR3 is TGCGCCAGCACGGGGACAGGCGAGACCCAGTACTTC. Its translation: CASTGTGETQYF.

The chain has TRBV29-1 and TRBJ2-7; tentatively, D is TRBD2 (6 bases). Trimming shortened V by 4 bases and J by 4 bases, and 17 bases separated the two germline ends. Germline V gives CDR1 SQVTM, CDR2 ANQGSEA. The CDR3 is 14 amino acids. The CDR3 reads CSVVAAGRVYEQYF. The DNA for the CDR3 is TGCAGCGTTGTGGCGGCGGGACGCGTGTACGAGCAGTACTTC.

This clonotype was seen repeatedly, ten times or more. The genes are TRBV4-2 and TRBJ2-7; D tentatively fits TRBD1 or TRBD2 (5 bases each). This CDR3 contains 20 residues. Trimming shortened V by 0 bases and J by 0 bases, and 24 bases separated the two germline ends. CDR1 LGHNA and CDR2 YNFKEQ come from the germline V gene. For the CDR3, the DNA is TGTGCCAGCAGCCAAGATGGCCCGGGGACCACCATTAGGAGCTCCTACGAGCAGTACTTC. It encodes CASSQDGPGTTIRSSYEQYF.

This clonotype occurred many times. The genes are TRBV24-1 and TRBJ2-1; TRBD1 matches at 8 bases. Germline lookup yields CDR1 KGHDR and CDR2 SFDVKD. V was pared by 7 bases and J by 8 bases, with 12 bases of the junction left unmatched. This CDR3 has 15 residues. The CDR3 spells CATSAGTGSLYEQFF. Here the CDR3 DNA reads TGTGCCACCAGCGCCGGGACAGGTTCCCTCTATGAGCAGTTCTTC.

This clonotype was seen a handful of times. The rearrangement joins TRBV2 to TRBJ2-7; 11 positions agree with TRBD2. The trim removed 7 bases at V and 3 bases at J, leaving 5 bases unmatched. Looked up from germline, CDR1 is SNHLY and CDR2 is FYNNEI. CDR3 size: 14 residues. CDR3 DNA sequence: TGTGCCAGCAAGGGACTAGCGGACCTCTACGAGCAGTACGTC. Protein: CASKGLADLYEQYV.

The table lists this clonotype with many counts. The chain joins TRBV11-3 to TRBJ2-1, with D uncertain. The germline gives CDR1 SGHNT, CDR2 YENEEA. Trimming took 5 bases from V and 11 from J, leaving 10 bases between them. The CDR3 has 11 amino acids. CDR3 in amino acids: CASSTPLKQFF. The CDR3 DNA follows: TGTGCCAGCAGCACTCCCCTAAAGCAGTTCTTC. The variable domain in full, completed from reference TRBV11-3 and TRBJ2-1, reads EAGVVQSPRYKIIEKKQPVAFWCNPISGHNTLYWYLQNLGQGPELLIRYENEEAVDDSQLPKDRFSAERLKGVDSTLKIQPAELGDSAVYLCASSTPLKQFFGPGTRLTVL.

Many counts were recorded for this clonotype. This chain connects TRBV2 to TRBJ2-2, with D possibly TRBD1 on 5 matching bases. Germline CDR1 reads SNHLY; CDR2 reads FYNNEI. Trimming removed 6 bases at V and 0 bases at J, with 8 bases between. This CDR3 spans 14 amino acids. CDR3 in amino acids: CASRMDTNTGELFF. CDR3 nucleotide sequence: TGTGCCAGCAGAATGGACACGAACACCGGGGAGCTGTTTTTT.

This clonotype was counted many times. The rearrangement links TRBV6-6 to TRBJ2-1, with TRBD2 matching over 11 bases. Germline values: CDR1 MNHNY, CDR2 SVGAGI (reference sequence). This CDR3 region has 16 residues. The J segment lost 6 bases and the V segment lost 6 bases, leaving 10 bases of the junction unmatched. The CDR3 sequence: CASRPPGTSGGNEQFF. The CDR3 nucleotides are TGTGCCAGCAGGCCCCCCGGGACTAGCGGCGGCAATGAGCAGTTCTTC.

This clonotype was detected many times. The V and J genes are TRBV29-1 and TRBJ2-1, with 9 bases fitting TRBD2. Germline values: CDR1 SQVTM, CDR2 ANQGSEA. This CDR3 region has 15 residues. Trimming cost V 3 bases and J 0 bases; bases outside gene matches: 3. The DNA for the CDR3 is TGCAGCGTTGATGGGACTAGCCGCTCCTACAATGAGCAGTTCTTC. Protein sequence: CSVDGTSRSYNEQFF.

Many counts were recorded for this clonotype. Written as DNA, the CDR3 is TGTGCCAGCAGTTTGTTCAATGAGCAGTTCTTC. Amino acids: CASSLFNEQFF. This chain links TRBV12-3 or TRBV12-4 with TRBJ2-1; D gene ambiguous. V was trimmed by 3 bases and J by 6 bases, leaving 3 bases between them. The CDR3 has 11 residues.

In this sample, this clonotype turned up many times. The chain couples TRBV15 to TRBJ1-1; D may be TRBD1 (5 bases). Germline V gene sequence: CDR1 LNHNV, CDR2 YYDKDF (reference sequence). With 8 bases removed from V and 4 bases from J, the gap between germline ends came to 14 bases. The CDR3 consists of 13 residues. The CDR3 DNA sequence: TGTGCCACCGCCGGCATGGGGGGCACTGAAGCTTTCTTT. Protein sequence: CATAGMGGTEAFF.

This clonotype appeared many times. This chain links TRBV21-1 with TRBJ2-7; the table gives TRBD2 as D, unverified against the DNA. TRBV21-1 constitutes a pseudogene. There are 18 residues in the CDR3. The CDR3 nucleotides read TGTGCCAGCAGCAAAGCGCCAGCTAGCGGGAGGGCCAGGTACGAGCAGTACGTC. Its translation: CASSKAPASGRARYEQYV.

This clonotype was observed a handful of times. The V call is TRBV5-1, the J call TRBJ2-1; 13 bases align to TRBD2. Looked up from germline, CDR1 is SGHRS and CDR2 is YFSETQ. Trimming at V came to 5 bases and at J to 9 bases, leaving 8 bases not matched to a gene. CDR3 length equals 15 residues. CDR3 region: CASRGGLAGVIEQFF. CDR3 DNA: TGCGCCAGCAGGGGAGGACTAGCGGGAGTGATTGAGCAGTTCTTC.

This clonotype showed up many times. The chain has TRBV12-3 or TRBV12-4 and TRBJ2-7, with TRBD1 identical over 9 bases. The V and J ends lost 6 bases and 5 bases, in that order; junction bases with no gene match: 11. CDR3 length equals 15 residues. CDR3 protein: CASSRDGTGSDEQYF. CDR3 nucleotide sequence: TGTGCCAGCAGCCGCGACGGGACAGGGTCGGACGAGCAGTACTTC.

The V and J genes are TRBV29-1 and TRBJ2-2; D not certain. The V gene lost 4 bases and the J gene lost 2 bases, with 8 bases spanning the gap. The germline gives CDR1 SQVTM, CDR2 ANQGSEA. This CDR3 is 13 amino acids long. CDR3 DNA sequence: TGCAGCGTTGTCCCAGTTAACACCGGGGAGCTGTTTTTT. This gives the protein CSVVPVNTGELFF.

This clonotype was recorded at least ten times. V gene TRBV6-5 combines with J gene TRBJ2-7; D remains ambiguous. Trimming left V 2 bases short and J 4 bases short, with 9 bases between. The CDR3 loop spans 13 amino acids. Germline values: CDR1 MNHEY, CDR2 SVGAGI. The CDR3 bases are TGTGCCAGCAGTTACACCAGGTTGTACGAGCAGTACTTC. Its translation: CASSYTRLYEQYF.

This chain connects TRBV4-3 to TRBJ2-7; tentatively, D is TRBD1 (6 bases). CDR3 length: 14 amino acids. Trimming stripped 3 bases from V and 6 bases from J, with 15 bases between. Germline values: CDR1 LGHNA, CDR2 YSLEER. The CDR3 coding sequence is TGCGCCAGCAGCCAGGCTACGACAGGTTTCGAGCAGTACTTC. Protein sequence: CASSQATTGFEQYF.

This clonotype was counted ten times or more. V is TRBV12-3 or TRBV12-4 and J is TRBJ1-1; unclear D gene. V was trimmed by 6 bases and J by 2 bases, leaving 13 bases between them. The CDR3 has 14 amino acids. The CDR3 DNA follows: TGTGCCAGCAGAGTGGCGGATTACAACACTGAAGCTTTCTTT. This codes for CASRVADYNTEAFF.

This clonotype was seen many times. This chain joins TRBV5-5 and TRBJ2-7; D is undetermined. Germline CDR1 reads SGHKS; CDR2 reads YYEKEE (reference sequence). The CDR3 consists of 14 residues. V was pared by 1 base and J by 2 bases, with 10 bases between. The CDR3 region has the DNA TGTGCCAGCAGCTTGTCCCGGGTCCCCTACGAGCAGTACGTC. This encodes CASSLSRVPYEQYV.

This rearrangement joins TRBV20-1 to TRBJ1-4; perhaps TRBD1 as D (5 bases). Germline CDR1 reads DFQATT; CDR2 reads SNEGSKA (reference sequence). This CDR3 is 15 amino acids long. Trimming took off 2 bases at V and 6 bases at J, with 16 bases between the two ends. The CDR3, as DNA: TGCAGTGCTAGAAACCCCGGGACCGGGGATGAAAAACTGTTTTTT. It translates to CSARNPGTGDEKLFF.

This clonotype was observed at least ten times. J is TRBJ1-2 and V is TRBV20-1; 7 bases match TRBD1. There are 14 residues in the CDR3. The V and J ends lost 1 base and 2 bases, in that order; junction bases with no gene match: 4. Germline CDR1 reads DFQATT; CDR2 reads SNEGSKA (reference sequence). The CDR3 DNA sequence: TGCAGTGCTAGAGTTGAGGACAGGAACTATGGCTACACCTTC. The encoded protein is CSARVEDRNYGYTF.

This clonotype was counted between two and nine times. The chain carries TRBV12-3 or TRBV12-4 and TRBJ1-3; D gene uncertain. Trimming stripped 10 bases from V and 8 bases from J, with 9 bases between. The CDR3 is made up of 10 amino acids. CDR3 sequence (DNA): TGTGCCACCGCGGGGTACACCATATATTTT. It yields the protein CATAGYTIYF.

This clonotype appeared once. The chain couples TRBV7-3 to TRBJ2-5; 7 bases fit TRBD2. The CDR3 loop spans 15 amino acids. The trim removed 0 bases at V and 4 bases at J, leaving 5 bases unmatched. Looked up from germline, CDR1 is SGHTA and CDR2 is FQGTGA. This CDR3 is CASSLTPGEGETQYF. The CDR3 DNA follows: TGTGCCAGCAGCTTAACTCCGGGGGAGGGAGAGACCCAGTACTTC.